This is a list of T cell receptor beta chains from one sample in a study of early T cells in non-severe SARS-CoV-2 infection. MiXCR, applied by TCRdb to the 5' RACE reads, yields one record per CDR3 protein. This table has roughly 75,000 distinct CDR3 sequences, approximately 10% appearing once. Material: whole blood. The receptors come from an adult who was a healthcare worker with PCR-confirmed SARS-CoV-2 infection or an uninfected control (not recorded which). Both conserved end residues are part of each CDR3. D genes are given only for firm matches. Only part of the rows carry a size: once, few, many, or a class if the clone is expanded.

clone_size	d_call	v_call	j_call	cdr3_aa	cdr3_nt
many	-	TRBV5-1	TRBJ1-4	CASSRLGDANEKLFF	TGCGCCAGCAGCAGACTCGGAGACGCTAATGAAAAACTGTTTTTT
-	TRBD1	TRBV6-5	TRBJ2-5	CAGSTGTGKETQYF	TGTGCCGGCAGTACAGGGACAGGCAAAGAGACCCAGTACTTC
-	-	TRBV7-9	TRBJ2-4	CASSPETENIQYF	TGTGCCAGCAGCCCGGAGACAGAAAACATTCAGTACTTC
many	-	TRBV19	TRBJ1-2	CASSPRHGQVHGYTF	TGTGCCAGTAGCCCCCGTCATGGTCAGGTCCATGGCTACACCTTC
few	-	TRBV4-2	TRBJ1-1	CASTQGVNTEAFF	TGTGCCAGCACCCAAGGGGTGAACACTGAAGCTTTCTTT
many	TRBD1	TRBV7-2	TRBJ2-4	CASSLALTGIAKNIQYF	TGTGCCAGCAGCTTAGCCCTGACAGGGATAGCCAAAAACATTCAGTACTTC
-	-	TRBV7-3	TRBJ1-1	CASSPEGNTEAFF	TGTGCCAGCAGCCCCGAAGGGAACACTGAAGCTTTCTTT
many	-	TRBV7-6	TRBJ2-5	CASSPRTTSQETQYF	TGTGCCAGCAGCCCCCGGACTACTTCACAAGAGACCCAGTACTTC
many	-	TRBV16	TRBJ1-1	CASSQSEGGTEAFF	TGTGCCAGCAGCCAATCTGAAGGGGGCACTGAAGCTTTCTTT
many	-	TRBV3-1	TRBJ2-1	CASSQVTSEQFF	TGTGCCAGCAGCCAAGTAACTTCCGAGCAGTTCTTC
many	TRBD1	TRBV4-3	TRBJ1-6	CASGSTGDGNSPLHF	TGCGCCAGCGGCTCGACAGGGGATGGTAATTCACCCCTCCACTTT
-	-	TRBV12-3/TRBV12-4	TRBJ2-1	CASSVRIEQFF	TGTGCCAGCAGCGTGAGGATAGAGCAGTTCTTC
few	TRBD2	TRBV7-6	TRBJ2-5	CASSLGVIAGRLYQETQYF	TGTGCCAGCAGCTTGGGGGTCATAGCGGGGCGCCTGTACCAAGAGACCCAGTACTTC
-	TRBD1	TRBV5-1	TRBJ2-7	CASSFLGGQGVNEQYF	TGCGCCAGCAGCTTTTTGGGGGGACAGGGTGTAAACGAGCAGTACTTC
many	-	TRBV6-5	TRBJ2-2	CATKTNTGELFF	TGTGCCACTAAGACTAACACCGGGGAGCTGTTTTTT
-	TRBD1	TRBV12-3/TRBV12-4	TRBJ2-7	CASRLGDRVFYEQYF	TGTGCCAGCAGGCTCGGGGACAGGGTTTTCTACGAGCAGTACTTC
-	-	TRBV7-9	TRBJ1-2	CASTVMAEYGYTF	TGTGCCAGCACGGTAATGGCGGAGTATGGCTACACCTTC
few	-	TRBV12-5	TRBJ2-5	CASGLNLGPQETQYF	TGTGCTAGTGGTTTGAACTTAGGGCCTCAAGAGACCCAGTACTTC
-	-	TRBV20-1	TRBJ2-7	CSAREDYYEQYF	TGCAGTGCTAGAGAGGACTACTACGAGCAGTACTTC
-	TRBD2	TRBV6-1	TRBJ2-1	CASSDGPGGPNEQFF	TGTGCCAGCAGTGACGGACCGGGGGGGCCGAATGAGCAGTTCTTC
many	-	TRBV20-1	TRBJ2-3	CSATMENTQYF	TGCAGTGCTACTATGGAGAATACGCAGTATTTT
few	-	TRBV5-5	TRBJ2-5	CASSFDGQETQYF	TGTGCCAGCAGCTTCGACGGCCAAGAGACCCAGTACTTC
few	-	TRBV7-2	TRBJ2-4	CASSSGTLANIQYF	TGTGCCAGCAGCTCGGGGACCCTGGCAAACATTCAGTACTTC
many	-	TRBV3-1	TRBJ1-1	CASSQKTGTTEAFF	TGTGCCAGCAGCCAAAAAACGGGGACCACTGAAGCTTTCTTT
-	-	TRBV6-5	TRBJ2-7	CATRPVRQVPYEQYF	TGTGCCACCAGGCCCGTTCGACAGGTTCCCTACGAGCAGTACTTC
few	-	TRBV7-2	TRBJ1-6	CASSLGPSNSPLHF	TGTGCCAGCAGCTTAGGTCCCAGCAATTCACCCCTCCACTTT
many	TRBD1	TRBV5-1	TRBJ2-5	CASSWGDRGQETQYF	TGCGCCAGCAGCTGGGGGGACAGGGGCCAAGAGACCCAGTACTTC
-	-	TRBV20-1	TRBJ2-1	CSASGQSYNEQFF	TGCAGTGCGAGCGGACAGTCCTACAATGAGCAGTTCTTC
many	-	TRBV29-1	TRBJ1-5	CSVAVFSNQPQHF	TGCAGCGTTGCAGTTTTTAGCAATCAGCCCCAGCATTTT
-	-	TRBV11-2	TRBJ2-3	CASSSTKFTDTQYF	TGTGCCAGCAGCTCGACTAAATTCACAGATACGCAGTATTTT
-	TRBD1	TRBV27	TRBJ1-1	CASSLRGQMTEAFF	TGTGCCAGCAGTTTAAGGGGGCAAATGACTGAAGCTTTCTTT
many	-	TRBV6-1	TRBJ2-5	CASTEEETQYF	TGTGCCAGCACGGAAGAAGAGACCCAGTACTTC
many	-	TRBV19	TRBJ2-3	CASSRQSVGTQYF	TGTGCCAGTAGTAGACAGTCAGTCGGTACGCAGTATTTT
few	TRBD1	TRBV25-1	TRBJ1-2	CASIPATGGYGYTF	TGTGCCAGCATCCCCGCCACAGGGGGCTATGGCTACACCTTC
-	TRBD1	TRBV5-1	TRBJ2-2	CASSRDRIANTGELFF	TGCGCCAGCAGCCGGGACAGGATCGCGAACACCGGGGAGCTGTTTTTT
many	-	TRBV20-1	TRBJ2-3	CSASPTAPRADTQYF	TGCAGTGCTAGCCCGACCGCGCCCAGGGCAGATACGCAGTATTTT
many	TRBD1	TRBV27	TRBJ2-7	CASSLAGTGGPEQYF	TGTGCCAGCAGTTTGGCCGGGACAGGGGGCCCCGAGCAGTACTTC
-	TRBD2	TRBV4-1	TRBJ2-3	CASSQDGPARGGTDTQYF	TGCGCCAGCAGCCAAGATGGGCCAGCGCGGGGGGGCACAGATACGCAGTATTTT
few	-	TRBV11-2	TRBJ1-5	CASSHGGFQPQHF	TGTGCCAGCAGCCACGGCGGGTTTCAGCCCCAGCATTTT
-	-	TRBV5-1	TRBJ1-1	CASSLNGGTEAFF	TGCGCCAGCAGTTTAAACGGGGGCACTGAAGCTTTCTTT
few	TRBD1	TRBV7-9	TRBJ1-4	CASSPRDSENEKLFF	TGTGCCAGCAGCCCCCGGGACAGCGAAAATGAAAAACTGTTTTTT
many	-	TRBV7-2	TRBJ1-2	CASSEGPLGYTF	TGTGCCAGCAGCGAGGGCCCCTTGGGCTACACCTTC
-	TRBD1	TRBV10-3	TRBJ2-7	CAIMGQGAYEQYF	TGTGCCATCATGGGGCAGGGGGCCTACGAGCAGTACTTC
many	-	TRBV5-1	TRBJ2-6	CASSSSIGANVLTF	TGCGCCAGCAGCTCCTCCATCGGGGCCAACGTCCTGACTTTC
few	-	TRBV29-1	TRBJ2-3	CSLEGGQYF	TGCAGCCTGGAGGGAGGGCAGTATTTT
-	TRBD1	TRBV2	TRBJ2-3	CASTDRGRTDTQYF	TGTGCCAGCACCGACAGGGGGCGCACAGATACGCAGTATTTT
few	-	TRBV7-9	TRBJ2-2	CASSLGARGRSGELFF	TGTGCCAGCAGCTTAGGGGCCCGAGGAAGGTCCGGGGAGCTGTTTTTT
many	TRBD2	TRBV4-3	TRBJ2-3	CASSLLAGGTDTQYF	TGCGCCAGCAGTCTTCTAGCGGGGGGTACAGATACGCAGTATTTT
-	-	TRBV14	TRBJ2-6	CASSQRWQTFYSGANVLTF	TGTGCCAGCAGCCAAAGGTGGCAGACCTTTTACTCTGGGGCCAACGTCCTGACTTTC
many	TRBD1	TRBV19	TRBJ1-5	CASTPQGNNQPQHF	TGTGCCAGTACACCACAGGGGAACAATCAGCCCCAGCATTTT
-	-	TRBV11-2	TRBJ2-5	CASSSAWARQETQYF	TGTGCCAGCAGCTCCGCATGGGCGAGGCAAGAGACCCAGTACTTC
many	-	TRBV11-2	TRBJ2-7	CASSPISRRGRYEQYF	TGTGCCAGCAGCCCTATCTCCCGCAGAGGGCGGTACGAGCAGTACTTC
-	TRBD2	TRBV5-6	TRBJ2-6	CASSLPSGTSGANVLTF	TGTGCCAGCAGCTTGCCTAGCGGGACCTCTGGGGCCAACGTCCTGACTTTC
-	-	TRBV5-1	TRBJ1-5	CASSWGNNQPQHF	TGCGCCAGCAGCTGGGGGAACAATCAGCCCCAGCATTTT
few	-	TRBV4-1	TRBJ2-3	CASSQAGDTQYF	TGCGCCAGCAGCCAAGCGGGGGATACGCAGTATTTT
-	-	TRBV19	TRBJ2-3	CASSIGYRQTDTQYF	TGTGCCAGTAGTATAGGTTACAGGCAGACAGATACGCAGTATTTT